The 24 T cell receptor beta chains below were found in one sample sequenced in a study of control samples from healthy donors and cancer patients (TCRdb year 2020). Library creation used the immunoSEQ multiplex PCR assay. TCRdb took this table from immuneACCESS and kept in-frame rearrangements with V and J called. Such tables lack part of the clones; where checked against another copy, unresolved V genes explain under half of the gap, and the rest is unexplained. For this sample there are 90,000 or so clones; less than 90% appear just once. Around an eighth of the sample rests with the top ten. Sequencing was done on a sample of blood. The receptors were sampled from a woman aged 65 to 85 in good health.

This chain uses TRBV7-9 with TRBJ2-3; 8 positions match TRBD2. CDR3 size: 15 residues. V was pared by 4 bases and J by 3 bases, with 6 bases of the junction left unmatched. Germline V CDR1 and CDR2: SEHNR, FQNEAQ (reference sequence). The CDR3 region has the DNA TGTGCCAGCAGCTATAGGACGGGGGGGACAGATACGCAGTATTTT. Protein product: CASSYRTGGTDTQYF.

The chain employs TRBV5-1 and TRBJ2-7; D could derive from TRBD1 or TRBD2 (6 bases each). The CDR3 covers 13 residues. Trimming removed 5 bases at V and 3 bases at J, with 12 bases between. Germline CDR1 and CDR2: SGHRS and YFSETQ. Written as DNA, the CDR3 is TGCGCCAGCAGTTACGGGGGCAGCTACGAGCAGTACTTC. It yields the protein CASSYGGSYEQYF.

This chain links TRBV24-1 with TRBJ2-3; D not certain. V gave up 3 bases and J gave up 2 bases, with 14 bases separating them. The V gene's germline CDR1 is KGHDR and CDR2 SFDVKD. CDR3 length: 16 amino acids. As DNA, the CDR3 is TGTGCCACCAGTGATGTAGGTTTAGGGTCCACAGATACGCAGTATTTT. It encodes CATSDVGLGSTDTQYF.

This rearrangement joins TRBV5-4 to TRBJ2-1; D is unresolved. Trimming removed 2 bases from V and 10 bases from J, with 13 bases in between. In germline, CDR1 is SGHNT, CDR2 YYREEE (reference sequence). The CDR3 is 13 amino acids. DNA of the CDR3: TGTGCCAGCAGCTTAGCCCAAATGGCGGAGCAGTTCTTC. Amino acids: CASSLAQMAEQFF.

The CDR3 spells CASSLDRYTEAFF. For the CDR3, the DNA is TGTGCCAGCAGCTTGGACCGGTACACTGAAGCTTTCTTT. The genes are TRBV5-4 and TRBJ1-1; unclear D gene. CDR3 length equals 13 residues. The V and J ends lost 0 bases and 3 bases respectively, with 6 bases between them. Per germline, CDR1 SGHNT and CDR2 YYREEE (reference sequence).

This clone has a single count. The genes are TRBV19 and TRBJ1-1; 7 nucleotides match TRBD1. The CDR3 loop spans 16 amino acids. Germline values: CDR1 LNHDA, CDR2 SQIVND (reference sequence). V shed 4 bases and J 1 base; nucleotides not matched to a gene: 9. The CDR3 region is CASSNRPGTANTEAFF. The CDR3 DNA reads as TGTGCCAGTAGTAATCGACCCGGGACAGCGAACACTGAAGCTTTCTTT.

The chain has TRBV6-2 or TRBV6-3 and TRBJ2-2, with D perhaps TRBD1 (5 bases). V lost 4 bases and J 1 base, leaving 7 bases between the germline ends. The CDR3 spans 14 residues. The V gene's germline CDR1 is MNHEY and CDR2 SVGEGT. This CDR3 is CASSWGGNTGELFF. DNA for the CDR3: TGTGCCAGCAGTTGGGGCGGGAACACCGGGGAGCTGTTTTTT.

V and J are TRBV2 and TRBJ1-2, with no clear D. The germline CDR1 and CDR2 sequences are SNHLY and FYNNEI. V was pared by 4 bases and J by 2 bases, with 8 bases between. CDR3 length: 13 residues. CDR3 DNA: TGTGCCAGCAGTGGCGAAGGAAACTATGGCTACACCTTC. Its translation: CASSGEGNYGYTF.

The chain uses TRBV12-5 and TRBJ2-5; D not certain. The CDR3 length is 11 residues. Germline CDR1 and CDR2: LGHNT and FRNRAP. V lost 11 bases to trimming and J lost 4 bases, with 11 bases between them. For the CDR3, the DNA is TGTGCTTCCACCCCCCGAGAGACCCAGTACTTC. Encoded protein: CASTPRETQYF.

This clone showed up just a few times. This CDR3 is CASSAEGAGHYGYTF. For the CDR3, the DNA is TGTGCCAGCAGCGCAGAGGGGGCCGGACACTATGGCTACACCTTC. The chain employs TRBV9 and TRBJ1-2, with 7 bases fitting TRBD1. The V and J ends lost 3 bases and 3 bases, in that order; junction bases with no gene match: 8. The germline CDR1 and CDR2 sequences are SGDLS and YYNGEE. The CDR3 runs 15 residues.

The chain uses TRBV4-1 and TRBJ2-2; D possibly uses TRBD1 or TRBD2 (5 bases each). V lost 6 bases to trimming and J lost 3 bases, with 11 bases between them. Germline V lookup: CDR1 MGHRA, CDR2 YSYEKL. The CDR3 runs to 14 residues. DNA for the CDR3: TGCGCCAGCAGGAGGGGCGAGGACACCGGGGAGCTGTTTTTT. This sequence encodes CASRRGEDTGELFF.

The gene calls are TRBV19 and TRBJ2-7; 10 bases fit TRBD2. The length of the CDR3 is 13 residues. The trim removed 3 bases at V and 6 bases at J, leaving 2 bases unmatched. The germline V gene has CDR1 LNHDA and CDR2 SQIVND (reference sequence). The CDR3 here is CASSIGTSAEQYF. In DNA, the CDR3 is TGTGCCAGTAGTATCGGGACTAGCGCCGAGCAGTACTTC.

The chain combines TRBV2 with TRBJ1-4, with D tentatively TRBD1 (5 bases). Germline lookup yields CDR1 SNHLY and CDR2 FYNNEI. This CDR3 contains 15 residues. V gave up 8 bases and J gave up 3 bases, with 16 bases separating them. This chain's CDR3 is CASFSAGTANEKLFF. As DNA, the CDR3 is TGTGCCAGCTTCTCGGCCGGGACGGCTAATGAAAAACTGTTTTTT.

The chain recombines TRBV25-1 with TRBJ2-1, with 8 bases identical to TRBD2. The CDR3 covers 14 residues. V was clipped by 5 bases and J by 6 bases; unmatched bases: 6. The germline V gene encodes CDR1 MGHDK and CDR2 SYGVNS. This CDR3 reads CASSRELAVNEQFF. The CDR3 DNA sequence: TGTGCCAGCAGTCGTGAACTAGCGGTCAATGAGCAGTTCTTC.

The chain is built from TRBV6-6 and TRBJ1-1; tentatively, D is TRBD1 (6 bases). The germline CDR1 and CDR2 sequences are MNHNY and SVGAGI (reference sequence). CDR3 length: 12 residues. The V gene lost 4 bases and the J gene lost 7 bases, with 10 bases spanning the gap. The CDR3 region has the DNA TGTGCCAGCAGTTCGCGGACAGATGAAGCTTTCTTT. As protein: CASSSRTDEAFF.

The rearrangement uses TRBV11-3 and TRBJ2-3; the D gene is possibly TRBD2 (6 bases). The germline CDR1 and CDR2 sequences are SGHNT and YENEEA. Trimming stripped 5 bases from V and 0 bases from J, with 12 bases between. CDR3 length: 15 residues. The CDR3 nucleotides read TGTGCCAGCAGCCCCTCTGCGGGGAGCACAGATACGCAGTATTTT. Its translation is CASSPSAGSTDTQYF.

The chain uses TRBV18 and TRBJ2-7, with D uncertain. CDR1 and CDR2 from the germline V gene are KGHSH and LQKENI. The ends were cut back, 5 bases at V and 4 bases at J, with 15 bases in the middle. The CDR3 length is 14 residues. The CDR3 reads CASSGPTVTYEQYF. The DNA for the CDR3 is TGTGCCAGCTCAGGCCCGACGGTAACATACGAGCAGTACTTC.

The chain links TRBV6-1 to TRBJ1-6; tentative D call: TRBD1 (6 bases). V was shortened by 4 bases and J by 7 bases, with 17 bases between the two germline ends. Germline CDR1 and CDR2: MNHNS and SASEGT. The length of the CDR3 is 16 residues. The CDR3 here is CASSVRGTAGNSPLHF. The CDR3 nucleotides read TGTGCCAGCAGTGTTAGGGGGACGGCGGGGAATTCACCCCTCCACTTT.

The chain uses TRBV11-2 and TRBJ2-7; D remains ambiguous. Germline lookup yields CDR1 SGHAT and CDR2 FQNNGV. Between the trimmed V and J ends, which lost 6 bases and 0 bases, there was a span of 15 bases. This CDR3 contains 15 residues. The CDR3 coding sequence is TGTGCCAGCAGTTACGATTCTTATATCTCCTACGAGCAGTACTTC. Translating it yields CASSYDSYISYEQYF. Supplemented by reference TRBV11-2 and TRBJ2-7, the full variable domain reads EAGVAQSPRYKIIEKRQSVAFWCNPISGHATLYWYQQILGQGPKLLIQFQNNGVVDDSQLPKDRFSAERLKGVDSTLKIQPAKLEDSAVYLCASSYDSYISYEQYFGPGTRLTVT.

This clone showed up just a few times. This chain joins TRBV7-9 and TRBJ1-6; no clear D. Trimming left V 4 bases short and J 9 bases short, with 1 base between. This CDR3 region has 10 residues. CDR1 SEHNR and CDR2 FQNEAQ come from the germline V gene (reference sequence). The CDR3, as DNA: TGTGCCAGCAGCTCTTCACCCCTCCACTTT. Protein: CASSSSPLHF.

This clone was counted between two and nine times. In nucleotides, the CDR3 is TGTGCCAGCAGCCAAGGGGGACAGGGGATAGGCAATCAGCCCCAGCATTTT. This gives the protein CASSQGGQGIGNQPQHF. This chain uses TRBV3-1 (or the pseudogene TRBV3-2) with TRBJ1-5; TRBD1 agrees at 10 bases. Germline CDR1 reads LGHDT; CDR2 reads YNNKEL (reference sequence). The CDR3 loop spans 17 amino acids. J gave up 2 bases and V 1 base, and 5 bases lay outside the gene matches.

This chain connects TRBV5-1 to TRBJ1-3; D is uncertain. The V end was cut by 0 bases, the J end by 0 bases, with 7 bases between. Germline CDR1 is SGHRS and CDR2 is YFSETQ. The CDR3 consists of 15 residues. The DNA of the CDR3 is TGCGCCAGCAGCTTGGACCGCTACTCTGGAAACACCATATATTTT. Its protein is CASSLDRYSGNTIYF.

Only one count was recorded for this clone. The V gene is TRBV5-5, the J gene TRBJ1-5; 10 bases line up with TRBD1. The CDR3 extends over 17 amino acids. The V and J ends lost 0 bases and 0 bases, in that order; junction bases with no gene match: 3. Germline V CDR1 and CDR2: SGHKS, YYEKEE (reference sequence). The CDR3 sequence is CASSLVDRGFSNQPQHF. CDR3 nucleotide sequence: TGTGCCAGCAGCTTGGTGGACAGGGGGTTTAGCAATCAGCCCCAGCATTTT.

The chain employs TRBV5-6 and TRBJ1-1; D is undetermined. Germline V gene lookup returns CDR1 SGHDT and CDR2 YYEEEE. The germline V and J ends were trimmed by 2 bases and 11 bases, with 10 bases remaining between them. This CDR3 comprises 11 residues. CDR3 sequence: CASSFGSRAFF. CDR3 DNA sequence: TGTGCCAGCAGCTTCGGCTCCAGGGCTTTCTTT.